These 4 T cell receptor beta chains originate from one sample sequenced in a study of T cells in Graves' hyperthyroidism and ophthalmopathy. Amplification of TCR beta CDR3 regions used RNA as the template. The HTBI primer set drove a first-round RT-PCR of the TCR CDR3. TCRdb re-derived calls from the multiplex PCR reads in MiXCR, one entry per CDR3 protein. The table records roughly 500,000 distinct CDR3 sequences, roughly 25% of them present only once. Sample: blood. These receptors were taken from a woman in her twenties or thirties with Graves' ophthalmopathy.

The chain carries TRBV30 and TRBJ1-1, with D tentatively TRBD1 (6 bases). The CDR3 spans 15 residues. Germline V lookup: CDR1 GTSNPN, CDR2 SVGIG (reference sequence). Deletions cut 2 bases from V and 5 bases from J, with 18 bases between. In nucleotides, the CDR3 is TGTGCCTGGAGTTCACAGGGAGGCTTGGGAACTGAAGCTTTCTTT. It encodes CAWSSQGGLGTEAFF.

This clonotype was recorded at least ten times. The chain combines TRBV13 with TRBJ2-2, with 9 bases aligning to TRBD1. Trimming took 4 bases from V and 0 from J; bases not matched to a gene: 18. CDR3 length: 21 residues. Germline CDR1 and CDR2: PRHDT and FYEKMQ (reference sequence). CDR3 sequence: CASSSLFRDRVGGANTGELFF. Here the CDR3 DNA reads TGTGCCAGCAGCTCTCTTTTCCGGGACAGGGTTGGTGGGGCGAACACCGGGGAGCTGTTTTTT.

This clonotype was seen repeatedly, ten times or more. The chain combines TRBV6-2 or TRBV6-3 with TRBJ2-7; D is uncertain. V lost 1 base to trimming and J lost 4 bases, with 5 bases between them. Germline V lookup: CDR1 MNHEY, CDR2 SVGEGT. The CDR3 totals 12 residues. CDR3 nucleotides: TGTGCCAGCAGTTACTACAGTTACGAGCAGTACTTC. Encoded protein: CASSYYSYEQYF.

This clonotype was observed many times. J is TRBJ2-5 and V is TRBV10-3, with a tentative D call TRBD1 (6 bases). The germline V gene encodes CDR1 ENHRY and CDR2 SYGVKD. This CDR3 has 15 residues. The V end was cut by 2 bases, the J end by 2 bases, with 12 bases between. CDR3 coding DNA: TGTGCCATCAGTGAGATGGACAGTCTACAAGAGACCCAGTACTTC. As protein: CAISEMDSLQETQYF.